Included here is one TCR beta chain sequence, with context. The record originates from a study of blood T cell repertoires in COVID-19. Looking at the study overall: Sample material is recorded as cDNA or gDNA derived from T cells, B-cell-depleted T cells, or PBMCs.

Germline trimming cut 4 bases from V and 5 bases from J; bases unmatched to any gene: 3. CDR1 and CDR2 (germline): LGHNA, YNFKEQ. The CDR3 contains 14 residues. Repertoires were generated with immunoSEQ multiplex PCR, while TCRdb's copy carries only in-frame clones and drops some. The sample lists some 350,000 clones; around 90% were seen once. The sequencing input was peripheral blood. The J gene is TRBJ1-4, the V gene TRBV4-2; 8 nucleotides align to TRBD1. The source of this sequence is a man aged 18 to 30 with active or convalescent COVID-19. In nucleotides, the CDR3 is TGTGCCAGCAGCCCCGGGGACAGGAATGAAAAACTGTTTTTT. Residues: CASSPGDRNEKLFF.